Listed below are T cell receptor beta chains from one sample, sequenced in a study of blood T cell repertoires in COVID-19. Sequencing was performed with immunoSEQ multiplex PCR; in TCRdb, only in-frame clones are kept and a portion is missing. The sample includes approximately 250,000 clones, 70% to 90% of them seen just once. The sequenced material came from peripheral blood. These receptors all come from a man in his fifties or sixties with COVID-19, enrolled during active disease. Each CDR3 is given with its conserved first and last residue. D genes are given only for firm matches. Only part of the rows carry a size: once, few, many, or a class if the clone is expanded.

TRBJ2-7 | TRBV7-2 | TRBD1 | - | TGTGCCAGCAGCATACAGGGGAAGTCGGACGAGCAGTACTTC | CASSIQGKSDEQYF
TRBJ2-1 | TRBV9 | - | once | TGTGCCAGCAGCGTAAGGGGCGGAACCTCCTACAATGAGCAGTTCTTC | CASSVRGGTSYNEQFF
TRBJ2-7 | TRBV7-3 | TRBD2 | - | TGTGCCAGCAGCTTACTGGGACTAGTACCCTACGAGCAGTACTTC | CASSLLGLVPYEQYF
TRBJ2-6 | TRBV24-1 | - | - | TGTGCCACCAGTGATACTACTGGGGCCAACGTCCTGACTTTC | CATSDTTGANVLTF
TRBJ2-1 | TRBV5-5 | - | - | TGTGCCAGCAGCCTTACGCCCAGAGGCTCCTACAATGAGCAGTTCTTC | CASSLTPRGSYNEQFF
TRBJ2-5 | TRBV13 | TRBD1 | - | TGTGCCAGCAGCTTAGGCGGGACAGGCAGAGAGACCCAGTACTTC | CASSLGGTGRETQYF
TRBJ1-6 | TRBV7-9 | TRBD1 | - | TGTGCCAGCAGCCTCGGACAGGGTTCGGATTCACCCCTCCACTTT | CASSLGQGSDSPLHF
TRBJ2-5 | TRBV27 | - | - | TGTGCCAGCAGTACCCAGCGAGGGCGGGAGACCCAGTACTTC | CASSTQRGRETQYF
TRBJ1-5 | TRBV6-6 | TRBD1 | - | TGTGCCAGCAGTCCCGGGACAGGAGACAATCAGCCCCAGCATTTT | CASSPGTGDNQPQHF
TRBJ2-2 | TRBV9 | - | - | TGTGCCAGCAGCGTAGGAAGGGGGTCTGCCTCCGGGGAGCTGTTTTTT | CASSVGRGSASGELFF
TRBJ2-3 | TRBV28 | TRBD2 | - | TGTGCCAGCAGAAGCGGGGGGGTCTGGGATACGCAGTATTTT | CASRSGGVWDTQYF
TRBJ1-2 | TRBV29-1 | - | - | TGCAGCACCTTTTACAGGGAGGGGTATGGCTACACCTTC | CSTFYREGYGYTF
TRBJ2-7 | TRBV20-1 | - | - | TGCAGTGCTAGTAACCCAGACTCCTACGAGCAGTACTTC | CSASNPDSYEQYF
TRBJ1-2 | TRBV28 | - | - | TGTGCCAGCAGTTTTTCAATTAACTATGGCTACACCTTC | CASSFSINYGYTF
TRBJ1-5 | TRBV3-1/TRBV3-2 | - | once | TGTGCCAGCAGCGACACAGGGTTCAATCAGCCCCAGCATTTT | CASSDTGFNQPQHF
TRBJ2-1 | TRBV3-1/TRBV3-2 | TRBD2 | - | TGTGCCAGCAGCCAAGATGCCGGGCTAGCGGTTTACAATGAGCAGTTCTTC | CASSQDAGLAVYNEQFF
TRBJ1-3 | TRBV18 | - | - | TGTGCCAGCTCACCACGGAGCAGCTACACGGGAAACACCATATATTTT | CASSPRSSYTGNTIYF
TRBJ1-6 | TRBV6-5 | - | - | TGTGCCAGCAGTTACACCCCTGACACGGAATCACCCCTCCACTTT | CASSYTPDTESPLHF
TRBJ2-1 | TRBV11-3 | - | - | TGTGCCAGCAGCTTAGTAGCGGTCAGTGAGCAGTTCTTC | CASSLVAVSEQFF
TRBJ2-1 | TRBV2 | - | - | TGTGCCAGCAGTACCAGGGGAAATGAGCAGTTCTTC | CASSTRGNEQFF
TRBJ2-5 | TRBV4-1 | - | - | TGCGCCAGCAGCCGCCAACCGGGAGAGACCCAGTACTTC | CASSRQPGETQYF
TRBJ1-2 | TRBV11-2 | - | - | TGTGCCAGCAGACCGCGAGAAACCTATGGCTACACCTTC | CASRPRETYGYTF
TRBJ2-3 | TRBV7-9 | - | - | TGTGCCAGCAGCGATTCAGGGTCCGTAAATACGCAGTATTTT | CASSDSGSVNTQYF
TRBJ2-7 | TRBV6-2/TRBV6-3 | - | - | TGTGCCAGCAGTTACCCAGGTTCCTACGAGCAGTACTTC | CASSYPGSYEQYF
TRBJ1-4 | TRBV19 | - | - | TGTGCCAGTAGTATAGGACAGTATGAAAAACTGTTTTTT | CASSIGQYEKLFF
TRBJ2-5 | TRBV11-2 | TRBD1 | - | TGTGCCAGCAGCTCCCTCGCCTCCGGGACAGGGCCCCAGTACTTC | CASSSLASGTGPQYF
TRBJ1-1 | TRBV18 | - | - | TGTGCCAGCTTAGGGGCCCGAAACACTGAAGCTTTCTTT | CASLGARNTEAFF
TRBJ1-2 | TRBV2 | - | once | TGTGCCAGCAGTGGGAGAGCTCGTGGCTACACCTTC | CASSGRARGYTF
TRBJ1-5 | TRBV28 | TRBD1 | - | TGTGCCAGCAGCTCAGGGGGTCCCAATCAGCCCCAGCATTTT | CASSSGGPNQPQHF
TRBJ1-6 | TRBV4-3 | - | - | TGCGCCAGCAGCCAAGCGGATTCGGGTTCGATCCTCCACTTT | CASSQADSGSILHF
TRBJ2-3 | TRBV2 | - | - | TGTGCCAGCAGTGTCTTGAGAGGTACGCAGTATTTT | CASSVLRGTQYF
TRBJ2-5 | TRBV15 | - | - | TGTGCCACCAGCGGGGACTTGAGGGAGACCCAGTACTTC | CATSGDLRETQYF
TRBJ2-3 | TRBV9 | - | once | TGTGCCAGCAGCGTAGCACCAGGGGACACAGATACGCAGTATTTT | CASSVAPGDTDTQYF
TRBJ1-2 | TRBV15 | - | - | TGTGCCACCAGCAGAGGCCCAGGCCTTAACTATGGCTACACCTTC | CATSRGPGLNYGYTF
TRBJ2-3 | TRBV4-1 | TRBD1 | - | TGCGCCAGCAGCCAAGACTCGGGACAGGCCACAGATACGCAGTATTTT | CASSQDSGQATDTQYF
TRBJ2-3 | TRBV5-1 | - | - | TGCGCCAGCAGCAAGGACAGCGGCGCAGATACGCAGTATTTT | CASSKDSGADTQYF
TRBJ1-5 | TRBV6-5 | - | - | TGTGCCAGCAGTTACAGGGAGGGTCAGCCCCAGCATTTT | CASSYREGQPQHF
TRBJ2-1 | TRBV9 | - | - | TGTGCCAGCAGCGTAGACGGTGGACTCCGCTCCTACAATGAGCAGTTCTTC | CASSVDGGLRSYNEQFF
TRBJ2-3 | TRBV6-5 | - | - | TGTGCCAGCAGTTTCGTGGGGGGGCAGGTAGATACGCAGTATTTT | CASSFVGGQVDTQYF
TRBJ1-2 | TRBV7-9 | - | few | TGTGCCAGCAGCTTATCGGAGAACTATGGCTACACCTTC | CASSLSENYGYTF
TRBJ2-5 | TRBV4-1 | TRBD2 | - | TGCGCCAGCAGCCCTGGGACTAGCGGGGTAACAGGGGAGACCCAGTACTTC | CASSPGTSGVTGETQYF
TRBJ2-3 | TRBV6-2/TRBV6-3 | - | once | - | CASSSSAGGVTDTQYF
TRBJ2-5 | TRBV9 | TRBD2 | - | TGTGCCAGCAGCGTAGATGGCGGGGGGATCGGGACCCAGTACTTC | CASSVDGGGIGTQYF
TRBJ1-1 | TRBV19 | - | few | TGTGCCAGTAGTACACTCCCCCCGGTAATGAACACTGAAGCTTTCTTT | CASSTLPPVMNTEAFF